The 17 T cell receptor beta chains presented below share a single source sample, sequenced in a study of tissue-resident memory T cells in lung cancer. CD103 expression was the sorting criterion for the CD8+ T cells. Unique molecular identifiers were built into the TCR sequencing libraries. One entry per CDR3 protein results from TCRdb running MiXCR on the reads. Among around 470 distinct CDR3 sequences listed, about 19% were seen once. The sample comprised CD103- CD8+ T cells from lung tumor tissue. The origin of the receptors is a human donor with treatment-naive lung cancer (subtype not recorded).

By proportion, this clonotype is large. This sequence joins TRBV13 and TRBJ1-1, with unresolved D. The germline V and J ends were trimmed by 1 base and 0 bases, with 9 bases remaining between them. The CDR3 consists of 15 residues. Looked up from germline, CDR1 is PRHDT and CDR2 is FYEKMQ (reference sequence). CDR3: CASSLEGGLNTEAFF. DNA for the CDR3: TGTGCCAGCAGCTTAGAGGGCGGATTGAACACTGAAGCTTTCTTT. Complete variable domain (other parts from reference TRBV13 and TRBJ1-1): AAGVIQSPRHLIKEKRETATLKCYPIPRHDTVYWYQQGPGQDPQFLISFYEKMQSDKGSIPDRFSAQQFSDYHSELNMSSLELGDSALYFCASSLEGGLNTEAFFGQGTRLTVV.

The chain couples TRBV5-1 to TRBJ2-1; 11 bases map to TRBD2. This CDR3 region has 15 residues. Per germline, CDR1 SGHRS and CDR2 YFSETQ. J gave up 4 bases and V 2 bases, and 2 bases lay outside the gene matches. This chain's CDR3 is CASSFGLAGYNEQFF. The CDR3 nucleotides read TGCGCCAGCAGCTTCGGACTAGCGGGTTACAATGAGCAGTTCTTC.

The V call is TRBV2, the J call TRBJ2-5, with no clear D. The CDR3 spans 12 residues. Trimming removed 6 bases at V and 5 bases at J, with 10 bases between. CDR1 SNHLY and CDR2 FYNNEI come from the germline V gene. This chain's CDR3 is CASRPLKETQYF. In nucleotides, the CDR3 is TGTGCCAGCAGGCCACTAAAGGAGACCCAGTACTTC.

The genes are TRBV30 and TRBJ1-1; 8 nucleotides match TRBD1. Per germline, CDR1 GTSNPN and CDR2 SVGIG (reference sequence). V shed 5 bases, J shed 1 base, and the junction held 6 bases outside the gene matches. The CDR3 has 14 amino acids. The CDR3 here is CAWGSGQGNTEAFF. The CDR3, as DNA: TGTGCCTGGGGCTCCGGACAGGGGAACACTGAAGCTTTCTTT. The complete variable domain, with remaining parts taken from reference TRBV30 and TRBJ1-1, reads SQTIHQWPATLVQPVGSPLSLECTVEGTSNPNLYWYRQAAGRGLQLLFYSVGIGQISSEVPQNLSASRPQDRQFILSSKKLLLSDSGFYLCAWGSGQGNTEAFFGQGTRLTVV.

This clonotype was counted a few times. V and J are TRBV5-1 and TRBJ2-7; 9 nucleotides align to TRBD1. Germline CDR1 is SGHRS and CDR2 is YFSETQ. The trim removed 3 bases at V and 3 bases at J, leaving 7 bases unmatched. This CDR3 is built from 15 residues. CDR3: CASSSSGTGLYEQYF. The CDR3 DNA sequence: TGCGCCAGCAGCTCCTCCGGGACAGGGCTCTACGAGCAGTACTTC.

V is TRBV18 and J is TRBJ2-3; D gene uncertain. There are 13 residues in the CDR3. Germline lookup yields CDR1 KGHSH and CDR2 LQKENI. V shed 3 bases and J shed 3 bases, with 7 bases lying between them. The CDR3 DNA sequence: TGTGCCAGCTCACCGGTACAAACAGATACGCAGTATTTT. Translating gives CASSPVQTDTQYF.

By frequency in the sample, this clonotype is large (0.1 to 1%). The chain links TRBV6-5 to TRBJ2-1; TRBD2 matches at 9 bases. Germline trimming cut 5 bases from V and 3 bases from J; bases unmatched to any gene: 8. CDR1 is MNHEY, CDR2 SVGAGI, per germline. The CDR3 contains 16 residues. The CDR3 here is CASSPLAGAYYNEQFF. The CDR3 DNA reads as TGTGCCAGCAGTCCCTTAGCGGGGGCCTACTACAATGAGCAGTTCTTC.

The chain links TRBV11-2 to TRBJ2-1; weak D call: TRBD1 (6 bases). Germline V gene sequence: CDR1 SGHAT, CDR2 FQNNGV. Trimming took 3 bases from V and 1 from J, leaving 25 bases between them. The CDR3 runs 20 residues. The CDR3, as DNA: TGTGCCAGCAGCTTTATGGAAGACAGGCCGCGCAGGTCGTCCTACAATGAGCAGTTCTTC. Translation: CASSFMEDRPRRSSYNEQFF.

Judged by abundance, this clonotype is large (0.1 to 1%). The gene calls are TRBV4-3 and TRBJ2-7; D gene ambiguous. Germline CDR1 reads LGHNA; CDR2 reads YSLEER. This CDR3 comprises 17 residues. The V end was cut by 3 bases, the J end by 4 bases, with 22 bases between. The CDR3 DNA is TGCGCCAGCAGCCAGGAACCTCCGGACGATGGTCTTTACGAGCAGTACTTC. Protein: CASSQEPPDDGLYEQYF.

The DNA for the CDR3 is TGTGCCAGCAGCCTCCGCGGAACAGCGGGGCCCACAGATACGCAGTATTTT. The encoded protein is CASSLRGTAGPTDTQYF. The V and J genes are TRBV5-5 and TRBJ2-3; 7 bases fit TRBD2. Germline CDR1 is SGHKS and CDR2 is YYEKEE (reference sequence). V was pared by 4 bases and J by 2 bases, with 13 bases of the junction left unmatched. There are 17 residues in the CDR3. The whole variable domain, filled in from reference TRBV5-5 and TRBJ2-3, reads DAGVTQSPTHLIKTRGQQVTLRCSPISGHKSVSWYQQVLGQGPQFIFQYYEKEERGRGNFPDRFSARQFPNYSSELNVNALLLGDSALYLCASSLRGTAGPTDTQYFGPGTRLTVL.

By proportion, this clonotype is large. The chain uses TRBV24-1 and TRBJ2-5; TRBD2 might be the D (6 bases). CDR3 length equals 17 residues. V was pared by 3 bases and J by 1 base, with 17 bases between. Germline V gene sequence: CDR1 KGHDR, CDR2 SFDVKD. CDR3 amino acids: CATSDGGDAHTQETQYF. The CDR3 nucleotides are TGTGCCACCAGTGATGGAGGGGACGCACATACCCAAGAGACCCAGTACTTC.

This clonotype was seen a handful of times. V and J are TRBV5-6 and TRBJ2-7; 14 nucleotides agree with TRBD2. The CDR3 spans 15 residues. Per germline, CDR1 SGHDT and CDR2 YYEEEE. V trimming: 4 bases; J trimming: 2 bases; junction bases outside the gene matches: 2. The CDR3 here is CASSRLAGGTYEQYF. The CDR3 DNA reads as TGTGCCAGCAGCCGACTAGCGGGAGGGACCTACGAGCAGTACTTC.

By share of the sample, this clonotype is medium-sized. V and J are TRBV5-1 and TRBJ2-1; 8 nucleotides align to TRBD2. The junction had 5 bases not matched to a gene; V was cut back by 5 bases and J by 7 bases. Germline CDR1 reads SGHRS; CDR2 reads YFSETQ. CDR3 length: 13 amino acids. The CDR3 nucleotides are TGCGCCAGCAGACAAGCGGGGGTTAATGAGCAGTTCTTC. Translated, it gives CASRQAGVNEQFF.

In this sample, this clonotype is large. This chain links TRBV10-2 with TRBJ2-7; D perhaps matches TRBD1 (5 bases). The V gene's germline CDR1 is WSHSY and CDR2 SAAADI. V lost 2 bases and J lost 0, with 11 bases in between. This CDR3 is built from 15 residues. The CDR3 sequence: CASSELDTSSYEQYF. For the CDR3, the DNA is TGCGCCAGCAGTGAGCTGGACACCAGCTCCTACGAGCAGTACTTC.

Concerning this clonotype itself: One base separates it from a far larger clone, so it is likely a read error. The chain combines TRBV4-3 with TRBJ2-1; D might be TRBD1 (6 bases). The germline gives CDR1 LGHNA, CDR2 YSLEER. The CDR3 has 14 amino acids. CDR3 in DNA: TGTGCCAGCAGCCTGGGGACAAGGGACAATGAGCAGTTCTTC. It is translated as CASSLGTRDNEQFF.

By share, this clonotype ranks as large. This sequence joins TRBV5-6 and TRBJ1-1, with D uncertain. From germline, CDR1 is SGHDT and CDR2 YYEEEE. Between the trimmed V and J ends, which lost 0 bases and 2 bases, there was a span of 8 bases. The CDR3 is 14 residues long. CDR3 sequence reads: CASSLVDLNTEAFF. The CDR3 DNA sequence: TGTGCCAGCAGCTTGGTGGATCTCAACACTGAAGCTTTCTTT.

Points on this clonotype: A far larger clone is just one base off, so this is likely a read error. This chain joins TRBV6-2 or TRBV6-3 and TRBJ2-7; 7 bases match TRBD2. This CDR3 is built from 14 residues. Germline V gene sequence: CDR1 MNHEY, CDR2 SVGEGT. V shed 7 bases and J 7 bases; nucleotides not matched to a gene: 13. The CDR3: CASIGASGYNEQYF. The CDR3, as DNA: TGTGCCAGCATAGGCGCTAGCGGTTACAATGAGCAGTACTTC.